The T cell receptor (beta chain) described here comes from a study of neurological immune-mediated disorders. Each CDR3 protein is one row after TCRdb ran MiXCR on the 5' RACE reads. The data contain some 65,000 distinct CDR3 sequences, approximately 3.7% of them singletons. V gave up 1 base and J gave up 10 bases, with 11 bases separating them. The CDR3 runs to 13 residues. CDR1 SGHVS and CDR2 FQNEAQ come from the germline V gene. Study-level points and caveats: TCR clonal expansion peaked in HTLV-1-associated myelopathy patients and was lowest in multiple sclerosis patients.

This clonotype was observed many times. The target antigen is unknown. The TCR originated in a man aged 50-60 years with multiple sclerosis. The J gene is TRBJ2-1, the V gene TRBV7-8; D may correspond to TRBD1 or TRBD2 (6 bases each). Sample: PBMCs. The CDR3: CASSLGGALEQFF. The CDR3, as DNA: TGTGCCAGCAGCTTAGGGGGGGCACTCGAGCAGTTCTTC.